This TCR beta chain was retrieved from a study of radiotherapy plus CTLA-4 blockade in lung cancer (dated by TCRdb to the late 2010s). Looking at the study overall: Objective responses occurred in roughly a sixth of enrolled patients, and 30% to 35% achieved disease control.

Focal radiation therapy combined with CTLA-4 blockade (ipilimumab) was tested in patients with chemo-refractory metastatic non-small-cell lung cancer. Libraries came from the immunoSEQ multiplex PCR assay. TCRdb provides this immuneACCESS table in a form limited to in-frame rearrangements. Some clones are lacking; in checked studies, under half of them reflect an unresolved V gene, and why the rest are absent is not known. This sample is represented by some 90,000 clones; 83% of them were singletons. Jointly, the top ten make up 0.82% of the sample. What the work shows at the level of the full study, not this receptor alone: Increased serum interferon-beta after radiation, together with early dynamic changes in blood T cell clones, were reported to be the strongest predictors of response. After treatment with radiotherapy and ipilimumab, TCR clones that originated in tumors expanded in peripheral blood.

Including the terminal cysteine and phenylalanine, the CDR3 comprises 12 residues. This entry keeps only the CDR3 DNA: 36 bases, framed from base 1. V loses 3 bases at its end and J loses 7 bases; junction bases beyond the gene matches: 2. The germline V gene specifies SGDLS as CDR1 and YYNGEE as CDR2. A remark on this clone: Its specific antigen is unknown. No qualities accompany the bases; no much larger clone lies one base away.

The sequence came from a human donor with non-small cell lung cancer who had stable disease on radiotherapy plus ipilimumab. Sequenced material: peripheral blood, taken from a patient treated with radiotherapy plus ipilimumab. The chain links TRBV9 with TRBJ2-5; 8 middle bases align to TRBD1. Here the CDR3 is given as CASSAGGGTQYF. The DNA sequence is as follows: TGTGCCAGCAGCGCAGGGGGCGGGACCCAGTACTTC.